This T cell receptor beta chain was sequenced for a study of T-cell memory formation after mild COVID-19. For the study at large: TCR clusters were mostly donor specific.

5'RACE, which relied on constant-segment primers, yielded TCR alpha and TCR beta cDNA libraries carrying sample barcodes and UMIs. TCRdb recomputed calls from the 5' RACE reads with MiXCR, one row per CDR3 protein. Among about half a million distinct CDR3 sequences listed, about 18% were seen once. This clonotype was found a few times. Its cognate antigen is unknown. Study conclusions and caveats: CD4+ contracting clones were mainly CM and EM; CD8+ ones, EMRA.

The CDR3 is 12 residues long. The germline V and J ends were trimmed by 5 bases and 9 bases, with 10 bases remaining between them. From germline, CDR1 is SGHTA and CDR2 FQGTGA. The chain carries TRBV7-3 and TRBJ2-2; D is unresolved. The receptor's source is an adult woman who had mild COVID-19 (a few samples of this study predate the infection). Cell type and time point are not known. What was sequenced was PBMCs or a T cell subset sorted from them (not recorded which). In nucleotides, the CDR3 is TGTGCCAGCAGCCCCACCGGCAGGGAGCTGTTTTTT. It translates to CASSPTGRELFF.